The present entry profiles one T cell receptor (beta chain) with its context. Its antigen is unknown. The sample belongs to a study of T cell responses to AZD1222 COVID-19 vaccine. Study-level findings and limits: Only after the peak T cell response were repertoires sampled. Nearly half of the spike-specific TCRs reportedly recognize variant regions that carry no mutations. The donors showed a predominance of white British ancestry and of females, with possible underestimation of clonal diversity.

Analysis merged second doses at about 4 or about 12 weeks. Generated by immunoSEQ multiplex PCR, the TCRdb table keeps only in-frame clones and is missing some. Of 45,000 to 65,000 clones in the sample, roughly 87% were seen once. V shed 10 bases and J 3 bases; nucleotides not matched to a gene: 10. The CDR3 sequence is 14 residues long. The germline V gene has CDR1 MNHEY and CDR2 SVGAGI. The receptor comes from an adult who received the AZD1222 COVID-19 vaccine. Sequencing used peripheral blood, obtained 28 days after the second AZD1222 dose. The chain carries TRBV6-5 and TRBJ2-7, with TRBD1 matching over 9 bases. In nucleotides, the CDR3 is TGTGCCACCTCAATCACAGGGGGCCACTACGAGCAGTACTTC. Its translation: CATSITGGHYEQYF.